This TCR beta chain was identified in a study of blood T cell repertoires in COVID-19. In the study overall: T cells, B-cell-depleted T cells, or PBMCs provided the cDNA or gDNA that served as material.

The CDR3 contains 14 residues. After removal of 2 bases from V and 4 bases from J, the junction contained 3 bases not matched to a gene. Germline V gives CDR1 GTSNPN, CDR2 SVGIG (reference sequence). Assay used: immunoSEQ multiplex PCR; TCRdb lists only in-frame clones, some missing. The top ten clones hold about an eighth of a sample with 100,000 to 150,000 clones, roughly 86% of them seen once. This rearrangement joins TRBV30 to TRBJ2-3; TRBD1 matches at 10 bases. This sequence originates from a woman in her seventies with COVID-19, enrolled during active disease. Sequenced: peripheral blood. CDR3 region: CAWSQGQGSDTQYF. As DNA, the CDR3 is TGTGCCTGGAGTCAGGGACAGGGGTCAGATACGCAGTATTTT. Full variable domain (remainder filled in from reference TRBV30 and TRBJ2-3): SQTIHQWPATLVQPVGSPLSLECTVEGTSNPNLYWYRQAAGRGLQLLFYSVGIGQISSEVPQNLSASRPQDRQFILSSKKLLLSDSGFYLCAWSQGQGSDTQYFGPGTRLTVL.